The next 2 T cell receptor beta chains were all read from a single sample in a study of blood T cell repertoires in COVID-19. Produced via immunoSEQ multiplex PCR; TCRdb's table is partial and in-frame only. The sample shows some 240,000 clones, over 75% of them seen only once. Sequencing used PBMCs or T cells enriched from blood (not recorded which). These receptor sequences come from a woman aged 35 to 49 who had been exposed to COVID-19.

The rearrangement links TRBV11-1 to TRBJ1-2, with D perhaps matching TRBD1 (6 bases). The CDR3 contains 13 residues. V gave up 5 bases and J gave up 2 bases, with 9 bases separating them. Per germline, CDR1 SGHAT and CDR2 FQDESV (reference sequence). CDR3 coding DNA: TGTGCCAGCAGCGTGGGACAAAACTATGGCTACACCTTC. Encoded protein: CASSVGQNYGYTF.

The rearrangement joins TRBV5-6 to TRBJ1-2, with 10 nucleotides matching TRBD1. CDR3 size: 14 residues. V trimming: 4 bases; J trimming: 3 bases; junction bases outside the gene matches: 3. In germline, CDR1 is SGHDT, CDR2 YYEEEE. The CDR3 DNA reads TGTGCCAGCAGCACGACAGGGGGCGACTATGGCTACACCTTC. Amino acid sequence: CASSTTGGDYGYTF.